These 8 T cell receptor beta chains share one sample of origin, sequenced in a study of blood T cell repertoires in COVID-19. Here immunoSEQ multiplex PCR was the method, and the copy in TCRdb shows in-frame clones only, minus some. The sample contains some 31,000 clones, around 84% of which appear only once. The sample taken for sequencing was peripheral blood. These receptors all come from a human donor with acute or convalescent COVID-19. The donor label of this sample is uncertain.

The gene calls are TRBV11-3 and TRBJ2-1; tentatively, D is TRBD2 (5 bases). The CDR3 length is 12 residues. With 4 bases removed from V and 7 bases from J, the gap between germline ends came to 8 bases. Germline CDR1 and CDR2: SGHNT and YENEEA. The CDR3 reads CASSYGENEQFF. DNA for the CDR3: TGTGCCAGCAGCTACGGGGAAAATGAGCAGTTCTTC.

J is TRBJ2-2 and V is TRBV3-1 (or the pseudogene TRBV3-2); TRBD2 aligns across 14 bases. The CDR3 is 18 residues long. Looked up from germline, CDR1 is LGHDT and CDR2 is YNNKEL (reference sequence). Trimming removed 3 bases from V and 7 bases from J; junction bases left unmatched: 10. DNA of the CDR3: TGTGCCAGCAGCCACGTTTCCGGGACTAGCGGGGGCGGCGGGGAGCTGTTTTTT. Residues: CASSHVSGTSGGGGELFF.

V usage is TRBV30 and J usage is TRBJ1-2, with a possible D match to TRBD1 (6 bases). Trimming removed 6 bases at V and 4 bases at J, with 9 bases between. Germline-derived CDR1 and CDR2 are GTSNPN and SVGIG (reference sequence). The CDR3 loop spans 11 amino acids. CDR3: CACPRGYGYTF. The CDR3 nucleotides are TGTGCCTGCCCCAGGGGCTATGGCTACACCTTC.

The table lists this clone with a count of one. The V and J genes are TRBV11-3 and TRBJ2-1; 7 positions agree with TRBD1. The germline V gene has CDR1 SGHNT and CDR2 YENEEA. Trimming removed 3 bases from V and 4 bases from J; junction bases left unmatched: 6. The length of the CDR3 is 15 residues. CDR3 in DNA: TGTGCCAGCAGCTTCGAGCAGGGGGAATACAATGAGCAGTTCTTC. Translating gives CASSFEQGEYNEQFF.

This sequence joins TRBV7-9 and TRBJ1-2, with D maybe TRBD1 (6 bases). The CDR3 length is 14 residues. V was clipped by 5 bases and J by 1 base, with 11 bases between them. Germline CDR1 SEHNR, CDR2 FQNEAQ (reference sequence). CDR3 protein: CASSRTGINYGYTF. In DNA, the CDR3 is TGTGCCAGCAGCCGAACAGGGATTAACTATGGCTACACCTTC.

This chain joins TRBV18 and TRBJ1-2; 12 nucleotides match TRBD1. Germline CDR1 KGHSH, CDR2 LQKENI. V gave up 3 bases and J gave up 8 bases; unmatched junction bases: 4. The CDR3 totals 14 residues. The CDR3 loop is CASSPGQGAEGYTF. CDR3 DNA sequence: TGTGCCAGCTCACCGGGACAGGGGGCGGAAGGCTACACCTTC.

The rearrangement links TRBV18 to TRBJ2-1; 14 positions match TRBD2. J gave up 8 bases and V 6 bases, and 6 bases lay outside the gene matches. Per germline, CDR1 KGHSH and CDR2 LQKENI. This CDR3 has 15 residues. DNA for the CDR3: TGTGCCAGCTCCCCGACTAGCGGGGGGGCCTATGAGCAGTTCTTC. It yields the protein CASSPTSGGAYEQFF.

This clone is a singleton in its sample. The chain combines TRBV19 with TRBJ1-3, with 7 bases matching TRBD1. Trimming removed 6 bases from V and 0 bases from J; junction bases left unmatched: 8. The germline V gene encodes CDR1 LNHDA and CDR2 SQIVND (reference sequence). The CDR3 loop spans 16 amino acids. This CDR3 reads CASSPSGQSSGNTIYF. CDR3 DNA sequence: TGTGCCAGTAGCCCTTCGGGACAGAGCTCTGGAAACACCATATATTTT.